The clone carrying this TCR beta chain was counted only a few times. The entry originates in a study of blood T cells in healthy people across ages. CDR3 length: 16 residues. V lost 0 bases, J lost 2 bases, and 8 bases lay in between. CDR1 and CDR2 (germline): LGHDT, YNNKEL (reference sequence). A second PCR of 7 to 11 cycles used a sample-barcoded 5' primer and a J-beta primer mix. Each CDR3 protein is one row after TCRdb ran MiXCR on the 5' RACE reads. The sample holds about 1.6 million distinct CDR3 sequences, about 35% seen once. Sequenced material: blood. The V and J genes are TRBV3-1 and TRBJ2-6; no reliable D call. The TCR was taken from a woman aged 30 to 39 in good health. CDR3 residues: CASSQDLEAGANVLTF. CDR3 sequence (DNA): TGTGCCAGCAGCCAAGATTTGGAAGCTGGGGCCAACGTCCTGACTTTC.